This entry lists 4 T cell receptor beta chains sequenced from one sample in a study of T cells in women clearing cervical HPV infection. Sequencing was performed with immunoSEQ multiplex PCR; in TCRdb, only in-frame clones are kept and a portion is missing. The sample holds 29,000 or so clones. The sequenced material came from blood buffy coat. The receptors stem from a woman between 18 and 70 years old with a cervical HPV16 infection that either progressed to CIN3+ or cleared (not recorded which).

Incomplete CDR3 DNA: TGTGCCTGGAGTGTAAACTACCAAGAGACC. This sequence encodes CAWSVNYQET. The entire CDR3 sequence reads CAWSVNYQETQYF. The rearrangement uses TRBV30 and TRBJ2-5; no firm D call. The read stops 3 residues short of the end of the CDR3; the missing end is completed from the germline J gene. The CDR3 has 13 amino acids. Germline lookup yields CDR1 GTSNPN and CDR2 SVGIG (reference sequence). The V end was cut by 0 bases, the J end by 0 bases, with 5 bases between.

For this clone: The read ends 3 residues shy of where the CDR3 ends; the end is completed using the germline J gene. The J gene is TRBJ1-1, the V gene TRBV19; 10 bases match TRBD1. The CDR3 totals 15 residues. Germline assignment: CDR1 LNHDA and CDR2 SQIVND (reference sequence). The CDR3 sequence is CASSIDYLPGQGAFF. CDR3 DNA (partial): TGTGCCAGTAGTATAGATTACCTCCCGGGACAGGGG.

To note about this clone: The sequence runs out 3 residues before the end of the CDR3; the remainder is reconstructed from the germline J gene. This chain uses TRBV11-2 with TRBJ2-2; no clear D. The V and J ends lost 5 bases and 8 bases respectively, with 12 bases between them. This CDR3 is built from 13 residues. Germline V gives CDR1 SGHAT, CDR2 FQNNGV. Partial CDR3 DNA: TGTGCCAGCAGCCCTAGAAGTTGGGGGGAG. Amino acid sequence: CASSPRSWGE. In full, the CDR3 reads CASSPRSWGELFF.

In regard to this clone: The CDR3 is cut off 3 residues early in the read; its end comes from the germline J gene. The genes are TRBV20-1 and TRBJ2-3; TRBD2 matches at 9 bases. Germline CDR1 DFQATT, CDR2 SNEGSKA (reference sequence). The CDR3 covers 18 residues. The ends lost 1 base at V and 6 bases at J; junction bases unmatched: 17. The CDR3 spells CSARGWGRGSGSTDTQYF. CDR3 DNA (partial): TGCAGTGCTAGAGGTTGGGGGCGCGGTAGCGGGAGTACTGATACG.